Below, 2 T cell receptor beta chains from the same sample are listed, as sequenced in a study of blood T cell repertoires in COVID-19. Sequenced by immunoSEQ multiplex PCR; TCRdb stores in-frame clones only, minus some. The data contain around 100,000 clones, just under 95% of them singletons. The sequenced material came from peripheral blood. Receptors originate from a man in his sixties or seventies with acute or convalescent COVID-19.

The CDR3 loop is CASSQATSGLAIQETQYF. The DNA for the CDR3 is TGCGCCAGCAGCCAAGCCACGTCGGGACTAGCGATCCAAGAGACCCAGTACTTC. The chain uses TRBV4-1 and TRBJ2-5, with TRBD2 matching over 10 bases. Germline trimming cut 1 base from V and 1 base from J; bases unmatched to any gene: 9. The CDR3 extends over 18 amino acids. The germline V gene has CDR1 MGHRA and CDR2 YSYEKL.

A single count supports this clone. The chain uses TRBV2 and TRBJ2-7; 8 bases map to TRBD1. This CDR3 contains 14 residues. The trim removed 7 bases at V and 1 base at J, leaving 6 bases unmatched. Germline V lookup: CDR1 SNHLY, CDR2 FYNNEI. CDR3 coding DNA: TGTGCCAGCACCCGGACAGGGAGGTCCTACGAGCAGTACTTC. It yields the protein CASTRTGRSYEQYF. The variable domain in full, with the rest retrieved from reference TRBV2 and TRBJ2-7, is EPEVTQTPSHQVTQMGQEVILRCVPISNHLYFYWYRQILGQKVEFLVSFYNNEISEKSEIFDDQFSVERPDGSNFTLKIRSTKLEDSAMYFCASTRTGRSYEQYFGPGTRLTVT.